These 25 T cell receptor beta chains share one sample of origin, sequenced in a study of cytomegalovirus exposure and HLA in healthy donors. Assay used: immunoSEQ multiplex PCR; TCRdb lists only in-frame clones, some missing. The table includes fewer than 75,000 clones, 85% to 95% detected once. The specimen was PBMCs. The source is a man between 18 and 29 years old in good health and CMV-seronegative.

This chain links TRBV27 with TRBJ1-2; D is perhaps TRBD1 (6 bases). Germline lookup yields CDR1 MNHEY and CDR2 SMNVEV (reference sequence). V was clipped by 5 bases and J by 8 bases, with 15 bases between them. The CDR3 runs 13 residues. Here the CDR3 DNA reads TGTGCCAGCAGTCTACAGGGCGATGGGGGCTACACCTTC. Encoded protein: CASSLQGDGGYTF.

V gene TRBV6-5 combines with J gene TRBJ2-3; 7 bases fit TRBD2. Germline CDR1 and CDR2: MNHEY and SVGAGI. Trimming cost V 5 bases and J 6 bases; bases outside gene matches: 8. The CDR3 has 14 amino acids. CDR3 in DNA: TGTGCCAGCAGTCCCCCAGCGGGGATGGATACGCAGTATTTT. Residues: CASSPPAGMDTQYF.

The rearrangement joins TRBV27 to TRBJ2-1, with a possible D match to TRBD2 (6 bases). V lost 5 bases to trimming and J lost 5 bases, with 13 bases between them. CDR1 MNHEY and CDR2 SMNVEV come from the germline V gene (reference sequence). This CDR3 has 14 residues. The CDR3 region has the DNA TGTGCCAGCAGTCCAACGACTAGTCACAATGAGCAGTTCTTC. Its protein is CASSPTTSHNEQFF.

This chain joins TRBV11-1 and TRBJ1-6, with D tentatively TRBD1 (6 bases). There are 15 residues in the CDR3. The V and J ends lost 5 bases and 9 bases respectively, with 17 bases between them. Germline values: CDR1 SGHAT, CDR2 FQDESV (reference sequence). The CDR3 is CASSPHTGISSPLHF. The DNA for the CDR3 is TGTGCCAGCAGCCCCCATACAGGGATCAGTTCACCCCTCCACTTT.

The sample holds one count of this clone. This chain connects TRBV6-7 to TRBJ1-4; D is unclear. TRBV6-7 is flagged as an ORF with uncertain function. The germline V and J ends were trimmed by 0 bases and 2 bases, with 7 bases remaining between them. The length of the CDR3 is 15 residues. The CDR3 nucleotides read TGTGCCAGCAGTTACTCGGGCCGGACTAATGAAAAACTGTTTTTT. Protein: CASSYSGRTNEKLFF.

The chain employs TRBV11-2 and TRBJ1-2; TRBD1 aligns across 9 bases. This CDR3 is 15 amino acids long. The trim removed 1 base at V and 8 bases at J, leaving 8 bases unmatched. Per germline, CDR1 SGHAT and CDR2 FQNNGV. CDR3 protein: CASSLAGQGGNGYTF. For the CDR3, the DNA is TGTGCCAGCAGCTTAGCGGGACAGGGAGGAAACGGCTACACCTTC.

The chain joins TRBV5-4 to TRBJ2-3; weak D call: TRBD2 (5 bases). Germline V lookup: CDR1 SGHNT, CDR2 YYREEE (reference sequence). This CDR3 comprises 13 residues. V gave up 5 bases and J gave up 6 bases, with 13 bases separating them. The CDR3 region has the DNA TGTGCCAGCAGTGAGGACTCTGTGGATACGCAGTATTTT. It yields the protein CASSEDSVDTQYF.

This rearrangement joins TRBV7-2 to TRBJ2-5; 9 positions match TRBD2. This CDR3 is built from 13 residues. Germline CDR1 reads SGHTA; CDR2 reads FQGNSA. The J segment lost 6 bases and the V segment lost 2 bases, leaving 1 base of the junction unmatched. CDR3 region: CASSLTSGQTQYF. In DNA, the CDR3 is TGTGCCAGCAGCTTAACTAGCGGGCAGACCCAGTACTTC. Complete variable domain (other parts from reference TRBV7-2 and TRBJ2-5): GAGVSQSPSNKVTEKGKDVELRCDPISGHTALYWYRQSLGQGLEFLIYFQGNSAPDKSGLPSDRFSAERTGGSVSTLTIQRTQQEDSAVYLCASSLTSGQTQYFGPGTRLLVL.

The V call is TRBV6-1, the J call TRBJ1-1, with D maybe TRBD1 (6 bases). CDR1 and CDR2 from the germline V gene are MNHNS and SASEGT. The CDR3 covers 19 residues. Trimming took off 0 bases at V and 4 bases at J, with 24 bases between the two ends. The CDR3 DNA reads as TGTGCCAGCAGTGAAGCAGCATTTGGTGGGACATCTCTATTCACTGAAGCTTTCTTT. It encodes CASSEAAFGGTSLFTEAFF.

By share of the sample, this clone is medium-sized (0.01 to 0.1%). The chain has TRBV29-1 and TRBJ2-1, with TRBD2 identical over 8 bases. V shed 6 bases and J 9 bases; nucleotides not matched to a gene: 7. This CDR3 is built from 12 residues. In germline, CDR1 is SQVTM, CDR2 ANQGSEA. The chain's CDR3 is CSVWTSLAEQFF. Written as DNA, the CDR3 is TGCAGCGTATGGACTAGCCTGGCTGAGCAGTTCTTC.

This chain joins TRBV27 and TRBJ1-5; D call uncertain. V lost 4 bases, J lost 4 bases, and 11 bases lay in between. This CDR3 spans 14 amino acids. Looked up from germline, CDR1 is MNHEY and CDR2 is SMNVEV (reference sequence). The CDR3 DNA sequence: TGTGCCAGCAGTTGGGGAAGCGGTAATCAGCCCCAGCATTTT. Translating gives CASSWGSGNQPQHF.

The V call is TRBV7-9, the J call TRBJ1-4; 10 bases fit TRBD1. The CDR3 length is 14 residues. CDR1 is SEHNR and CDR2 is FQNEAQ in the germline V gene (reference sequence). Trimming at V came to 3 bases and at J to 6 bases, leaving 1 base not matched to a gene. The CDR3 loop is CASSFGTGDEKLFF. In DNA form, the CDR3 reads TGTGCCAGCAGCTTTGGGACAGGGGATGAAAAACTGTTTTTT.

The chain couples TRBV5-1 to TRBJ1-1, with D possibly being TRBD1 (6 bases). V was cut by 3 bases and J by 11 bases, with 17 bases left in between. The CDR3 is 13 residues long. The V gene's germline CDR1 is SGHRS and CDR2 YFSETQ. CDR3 sequence (DNA): TGCGCCAGCAGCTCCGCCAGGGGAGGGCTGGCTTTCTTT. It encodes CASSSARGGLAFF.

This chain links TRBV6-1 with TRBJ1-2; no firm D call. Trimming shortened V by 5 bases and J by 8 bases, and 15 bases separated the two germline ends. CDR3 size: 13 residues. Per the germline V gene, CDR1 is MNHNS and CDR2 is SASEGT. CDR3 in DNA: TGTGCCAGCAGTACCGGTCTGTCGGGGGGCTACACCTTC. Protein product: CASSTGLSGGYTF.

V usage is TRBV11-3 and J usage is TRBJ2-3; a possible D gene is TRBD1 (6 bases). Trimming took off 1 base at V and 6 bases at J, with 8 bases between the two ends. This CDR3 has 13 amino acids. CDR1 and CDR2 (germline): SGHNT, YENEEA. CDR3 sequence (DNA): TGTGCCAGCAGCTTAGTCAGGGGTGATACGCAGTATTTT. This codes for CASSLVRGDTQYF.

The genes are TRBV13 and TRBJ2-7; TRBD1 matches at 8 bases. CDR1 and CDR2 (germline): PRHDT, FYEKMQ (reference sequence). With 5 bases clipped from V and 2 bases from J, the junction kept 8 bases outside the gene matches. The CDR3 extends over 15 amino acids. The CDR3, as DNA: TGTGCCAGCAGCCCAGCCGGGACAGGCCCCTACGAGCAGTACTTC. Protein sequence: CASSPAGTGPYEQYF.

Here the CDR3 reads CASSPLDTPNYGYTF. The CDR3 DNA reads TGTGCCAGCAGTCCCCTGGACACCCCTAACTATGGCTACACCTTC. J is TRBJ1-2 and V is TRBV28; TRBD1 might be the D (5 bases). CDR1 is MDHEN and CDR2 is SYDVKM in the germline V gene. The CDR3 is 15 amino acids. The V gene lost 5 bases and the J gene lost 0 bases, with 13 bases spanning the gap.

This CDR3 is CASSFSYRGYEQYF. In DNA, the CDR3 is TGTGCCAGCAGCTTTTCGTACAGGGGCTACGAGCAGTACTTC. The chain joins TRBV5-5 to TRBJ2-7, with TRBD1 matching over 7 bases. This CDR3 has 14 residues. Germline V gene lookup returns CDR1 SGHKS and CDR2 YYEKEE (reference sequence). V gave up 2 bases and J gave up 3 bases; unmatched junction bases: 5.

Here the CDR3 DNA reads TGTGCCAGCAGCACCGCTGACAGGGTTAGCAATCAGCCCCAGCATTTT. Its protein is CASSTADRVSNQPQHF. The gene calls are TRBV7-9 and TRBJ1-5; 7 bases align to TRBD1. The germline V gene has CDR1 SEHNR and CDR2 FQNEAQ (reference sequence). The CDR3 is 16 residues long. The J segment lost 0 bases and the V segment lost 5 bases, leaving 7 bases of the junction unmatched.

The chain has TRBV11-2 and TRBJ1-5; TRBD1 matches 10 bases. The CDR3 totals 16 residues. V trimming: 2 bases; J trimming: 4 bases; junction bases outside the gene matches: 5. CDR1 is SGHAT and CDR2 is FQNNGV in the germline V gene. In nucleotides, the CDR3 is TGTGCCAGCAGCTTATCCGGACAGGGGGTTAATCAGCCCCAGCATTTT. Translating it yields CASSLSGQGVNQPQHF.

This chain connects TRBV11-2 to TRBJ1-2; 7 bases match TRBD1. CDR3 length: 13 amino acids. J gave up 2 bases and V 11 bases, and 8 bases lay outside the gene matches. Germline V gene lookup returns CDR1 SGHAT and CDR2 FQNNGV. CDR3 residues: CASRGGGNYGYTF. In nucleotides, the CDR3 is TGTGCCTCCAGAGGGGGCGGAAACTATGGCTACACCTTC.

This sequence joins TRBV6-1 and TRBJ1-1; no definite D call. This CDR3 spans 18 amino acids. Trimming took off 2 bases at V and 1 base at J, with 20 bases between the two ends. The germline V gene encodes CDR1 MNHNS and CDR2 SASEGT. CDR3 amino acids: CASSEWAGETPENTEAFF. CDR3 DNA: TGTGCCAGCAGTGAATGGGCCGGGGAGACCCCTGAGAACACTGAAGCTTTCTTT.

J is TRBJ2-6 and V is TRBV30; tentatively, D is TRBD2 (6 bases). This CDR3 contains 15 residues. Germline V CDR1 and CDR2: GTSNPN, SVGIG (reference sequence). V was cut by 2 bases and J by 0 bases, with 8 bases left in between. The CDR3 nucleotides are TGTGCCTGGAGTAGGGGAGGCTCTGGGGCCAACGTCCTGACTTTC. Protein sequence: CAWSRGGSGANVLTF.

CDR3 sequence reads: CASSLMGFRGEKLFF. CDR3 DNA: TGTGCCAGCTCCCTAATGGGATTCCGGGGGGAAAAACTGTTTTTT. The chain has TRBV9 and TRBJ1-4; weak D call: TRBD1 (5 bases). Germline V lookup: CDR1 SGDLS, CDR2 YYNGEE. Between the trimmed V and J ends, which lost 7 bases and 8 bases, there was a span of 21 bases. This CDR3 region has 15 residues.

This clone was seen only once. V and J are TRBV19 and TRBJ1-5; 12 nucleotides match TRBD1. V lost 7 bases, J lost 7 bases, and 11 bases stayed unmatched. Germline V CDR1 and CDR2: LNHDA, SQIVND (reference sequence). The CDR3 contains 16 residues. CDR3: CASIDQRDRGLQPQHF. The CDR3 coding sequence is TGTGCCAGTATCGACCAACGGGACAGGGGGCTACAGCCCCAGCATTTT.